The 13 T cell receptor beta chains below all came from one sample that was sequenced in a study of T cells in women clearing cervical HPV infection. Assay used: immunoSEQ multiplex PCR; TCRdb lists only in-frame clones, some missing. In all, the sample yields tens of thousands of clones. Sequences were obtained from blood buffy coat. The receptors were gathered from a woman between 18 and 70 years old with a cervical HPV16 infection that either progressed to CIN3+ or cleared (not recorded which).

About this clone itself: Read coverage stops 3 residues before the CDR3 terminus; the germline J gene supplies the remainder. The chain combines TRBV29-1 with TRBJ1-3; TRBD1 is a possible D gene (6 bases). The CDR3 contains 17 residues. The germline V and J ends were trimmed by 8 bases and 3 bases, with 26 bases remaining between them. The V gene's germline CDR1 is SQVTM and CDR2 ANQGSEA. CDR3 region: CSSRGTGKGCHGNTIYF. CDR3 DNA (partial): TGCAGCTCCCGAGGAACAGGGAAGGGATGCCATGGAAACACC.

Worth noting for this clone: The read finishes 3 residues shy of the CDR3 end, and the germline J gene is used to complete it. V gene TRBV29-1 combines with J gene TRBJ2-5, with D tentatively TRBD1 (7 bases). V was shortened by 4 bases and J by 5 bases, with 20 bases between the two germline ends. Germline CDR1 SQVTM, CDR2 ANQGSEA. CDR3 length: 15 amino acids. This CDR3 is CSVAHPTRGRETQYF. The sequenced CDR3 bases are TGCAGCGTTGCCCACCCTACCAGGGGGAGGGAGACC.

A word on this clone: Read data end 3 residues before the CDR3 end; the end is taken from the germline J gene. The chain couples TRBV12-3 or TRBV12-4 to TRBJ2-7; perhaps TRBD1 as D (6 bases). The V gene lost 3 bases and the J gene lost 5 bases, with 17 bases spanning the gap. This CDR3 region has 15 residues. The CDR3 region is CASSFRGAQRNEQYF. The sequenced CDR3 bases are TGTGCCAGCAGTTTCAGGGGAGCCCAGAGAAACGAG.

Notes on this clone: The read terminates 3 residues ahead of where the CDR3 ends, so the germline J gene completes it. J is TRBJ2-3 and V is TRBV29-1; the match to TRBD2 covers 8 bases. The CDR3 sequence is 13 residues long. Looked up from germline, CDR1 is SQVTM and CDR2 is ANQGSEA. The V segment lost 7 bases and the J segment 0 bases; nucleotides outside the gene matches: 3. The part of the CDR3 DNA that was read is TGCAGCGCCCGGGGGGGCAGCACAGATACG. As protein: CSARGGSTDT. The full CDR3 protein is CSARGGSTDTQYF.

Turning to this clone: The CDR3 extends 3 residues past the end of the read, so its final part is completed from the germline J gene. This chain uses TRBV7-3 with TRBJ2-7, with D tentatively TRBD1 (6 bases). This CDR3 has 14 amino acids. CDR1 and CDR2 (germline): SGHTA, FQGTGA. Trimming pared 5 bases from V and 0 bases from J, leaving 11 bases between. The CDR3 spells CASSQGGSSYEQYF. The sequenced part of the CDR3 DNA is TGTGCCAGCAGCCAAGGGGGTTCCTCCTACGAG.

On this clone: The read finishes 3 residues shy of the CDR3 end, and the germline J gene is used to complete it. The V and J genes are TRBV18 and TRBJ1-4, with D unclear. V was cut by 3 bases and J by 0 bases, with 8 bases left in between. This CDR3 has 15 amino acids. The germline V gene has CDR1 KGHSH and CDR2 LQKENI. The CDR3 is CASSPGRATNEKLFF. The CDR3 bases that were read are TGTGCCAGCTCACCCGGCCGGGCAACTAATGAAAAA.

In the case of this clone: The observed sequence ends 3 residues before the CDR3 terminus, with the missing tail filled in from the germline J gene. This chain joins TRBV29-1 and TRBJ1-2, with TRBD1 as a possible D gene (5 bases). With 7 bases removed from V and 3 bases from J, the gap between germline ends came to 18 bases. Germline V gene sequence: CDR1 SQVTM, CDR2 ANQGSEA. This CDR3 is built from 14 residues. This CDR3 reads CSGEGLEGDYGYTF. The DNA read from the CDR3 is TGCAGCGGCGAGGGACTGGAGGGAGACTATGGC.

As concerns this clone: From the germline J gene comes the end of the CDR3, since the read stops 3 residues before it. The chain combines TRBV5-4 with TRBJ2-2; 7 bases agree with TRBD2. Germline CDR1 is SGHNT and CDR2 is YYREEE (reference sequence). This CDR3 comprises 15 residues. After removal of 4 bases from V and 5 bases from J, the junction contained 8 bases not matched to a gene. Partial CDR3 DNA: TGTGCCAGCAGCCCCTGGACTAGACGTACCGGGGAG. Protein sequence: CASSPWTRRTGE. The full CDR3 is CASSPWTRRTGELFF. Combining the CDR3 with reference TRBV5-4 and TRBJ2-2 gives the whole variable domain ETGVTQSPTHLIKTRGQQVTLRCSSQSGHNTVSWYQQALGQGPQFIFQYYREEENGRGNFPPRFSGLQFPNYSSELNVNALELDDSALYLCASSPWTRRTGELFFGEGSRLTVL.

To note about this clone: The read gets to within 3 residues of the CDR3 end, and the germline J gene fills in the rest. The V gene is TRBV4-1, the J gene TRBJ1-2; 10 nucleotides agree with TRBD1. Germline CDR1 MGHRA, CDR2 YSYEKL. Losses at the gene ends were 3 bases for V and 5 bases for J; bases not matched to a gene: 6. The CDR3 is made up of 15 amino acids. CDR3 region: CASSQYRDRGYGYTF. The sequenced CDR3 bases are TGCGCCAGCAGCCAGTACCGGGACAGGGGTTATGGC.

On this clone itself: Read coverage stops 3 residues before the CDR3 terminus; the germline J gene supplies the remainder. The V call is TRBV6-1, the J call TRBJ1-1; D uncertain. V dropped 3 bases and J dropped 4 bases, with 9 bases sitting between them. This CDR3 spans 13 amino acids. Germline V lookup: CDR1 MNHNS, CDR2 SASEGT. The CDR3: CASSEVYGTEAFF. CDR3 bases read: TGTGCCAGCAGTGAGGTGTACGGCACTGAA.

In regard to this clone: The read finishes 3 residues shy of the CDR3 end, and the germline J gene is used to complete it. V is TRBV7-2 and J is TRBJ1-1; the D is unclear. Germline V CDR1 and CDR2: SGHTA, FQGNSA. The length of the CDR3 is 13 residues. Trimming cost V 2 bases and J 4 bases, with 8 bases left between them. The CDR3 DNA, read in part, is TGTGCCAGCAGCTTACAACAGATCACTGAA. Amino acid sequence: CASSLQQITE. The entire CDR3 protein is CASSLQQITEAFF. Variable domain in full (rest from reference TRBV7-2 and TRBJ1-1): GAGVSQSPSNKVTEKGKDVELRCDPISGHTALYWYRQSLGQGLEFLIYFQGNSAPDKSGLPSDRFSAERTGGSVSTLTIQRTQQEDSAVYLCASSLQQITEAFFGQGTRLTVV.

Note on this clone: The read gets to within 3 residues of the CDR3 end, and the germline J gene fills in the rest. This chain connects TRBV7-9 to TRBJ1-1; 7 bases match TRBD1. The CDR3 extends over 15 amino acids. Germline assignment: CDR1 SEHNR and CDR2 FQNEAQ (reference sequence). V was pared by 7 bases and J by 0 bases, with 8 bases of the junction left unmatched. CDR3 bases read: TGTGCCAGCACCCTACAGGGGAACATGAACACTGAA. It encodes CASTLQGNMNTE. The full CDR3 protein is CASTLQGNMNTEAFF.

To note about this clone: The read is 3 residues too short to cover the CDR3 end, so that end is filled in from the germline J gene. The genes are TRBV7-3 and TRBJ2-5, with no clear D. The CDR3 runs to 11 residues. Per the germline V gene, CDR1 is SGHTA and CDR2 is FQGTGA. The V gene lost 11 bases and the J gene lost 5 bases, with 12 bases spanning the gap. The CDR3 protein is CARGSVETQYF. Partial CDR3 DNA: TGTGCCCGCGGCTCGGTGGAGACC.